These 22 T cell receptor beta chains were all obtained from the same sample, sequenced in a study of Ad26.COV2.S vaccination and SARS-CoV-2 variants. Assay used: immunoSEQ multiplex PCR; TCRdb lists only in-frame clones, some missing. Altogether over 300,000 clones are present, about 80% being singletons, with the ten largest covering about 8%. Treatment given: around 19 received Ad26.COV2.S at low or high dose, single or two shots; roughly five received placebo; per-sample allocation not given. Sampling happened 63 days after the first vaccine or placebo injection. The specimen was peripheral blood, collected in a trial of Ad26.COV2.S vaccine versus placebo. Every receptor here comes from a person between 18 and 65 years old who received the Ad26.COV2.S COVID-19 vaccine or a placebo.

The chain joins TRBV28 to TRBJ1-3, with unresolved D. The CDR3 is 16 amino acids. V lost 5 bases and J 1 base, leaving 15 bases between the germline ends. The germline gives CDR1 MDHEN, CDR2 SYDVKM. CDR3 loop: CASSPHGVRSGNTIYF. The DNA for the CDR3 is TGTGCCAGCAGTCCCCATGGGGTGCGGTCTGGAAACACCATATATTTT.

This chain connects TRBV11-3 to TRBJ2-1, with 9 bases that match TRBD1. CDR1 is SGHNT and CDR2 is YENEEA in the germline V gene. The V and J ends lost 5 bases and 4 bases, in that order; junction bases with no gene match: 6. This CDR3 is built from 15 residues. The CDR3 sequence: CASSLSGTGYNEQFF. The DNA of the CDR3 is TGTGCCAGCAGCCTTTCCGGGACAGGGTACAATGAGCAGTTCTTC.

This chain connects TRBV19 to TRBJ2-4; D uncertain. Germline assignment: CDR1 LNHDA and CDR2 SQIVND (reference sequence). The CDR3 runs 11 residues. Trimming shortened V by 10 bases and J by 12 bases, and 16 bases separated the two germline ends. The CDR3 sequence: CATRVGPDQYF. As DNA, the CDR3 is TGTGCCACTAGAGTAGGACCAGATCAGTACTTC.

V gene TRBV5-4 combines with J gene TRBJ2-2; maybe TRBD2 (6 bases). The germline CDR1 and CDR2 sequences are SGHNT and YYREEE (reference sequence). With 5 bases removed from V and 8 bases from J, the gap between germline ends came to 10 bases. The CDR3 sequence is 12 residues long. The CDR3 DNA reads as TGTGCCAGCAGAAGGGACTTGGGGGAGCTGTTTTTT. This translates into CASRRDLGELFF.

V and J are TRBV5-4 and TRBJ2-5; D is tentatively TRBD1 or TRBD2 (6 bases each). Germline V gives CDR1 SGHNT, CDR2 YYREEE (reference sequence). Trimming stripped 0 bases from V and 5 bases from J, with 14 bases between. The length of the CDR3 is 15 residues. The CDR3 nucleotides are TGTGCCAGCAGCTTGGATTCGGGGGCCGGGGAGACCCAGTACTTC. Its protein is CASSLDSGAGETQYF.

The chain recombines TRBV24-1 with TRBJ2-2; possibly TRBD1 for D (5 bases). This CDR3 is 13 amino acids long. CDR1 is KGHDR, CDR2 SFDVKD, per germline. Trimming removed 9 bases at V and 6 bases at J, with 13 bases between. The CDR3 nucleotides are TGTGCCACCTCATCGAGCAGGGCCGGGGAGCTGTTTTTT. Translating gives CATSSSRAGELFF.

The chain recombines TRBV7-2 with TRBJ2-7; 7 bases match TRBD1. After removal of 3 bases from V and 2 bases from J, the junction contained 1 base not matched to a gene. The CDR3 contains 13 residues. CDR1 and CDR2 from the germline V gene are SGHTA and FQGNSA. CDR3 amino acids: CASSLGQPYEQYF. DNA for the CDR3: TGTGCCAGCAGCTTGGGACAGCCCTACGAGCAGTACTTC.

The chain carries TRBV5-4 and TRBJ1-1, with D uncertain. V lost 4 bases to trimming and J lost 4 bases, with 14 bases between them. Germline CDR1 reads SGHNT; CDR2 reads YYREEE (reference sequence). The CDR3 loop spans 14 amino acids. The CDR3 DNA follows: TGTGCCAGCAGCAGAAATACGGGGAGCACTGAAGCTTTCTTT. Its protein is CASSRNTGSTEAFF.

The chain couples TRBV6-5 to TRBJ2-1; D is possibly TRBD1 (5 bases). V lost 6 bases and J lost 0, with 12 bases in between. The CDR3 spans 15 residues. Per the germline V gene, CDR1 is MNHEY and CDR2 is SVGAGI. CDR3 bases: TGTGCCAGCAGCCCGGACATGAGCTCCTACAATGAGCAGTTCTTC. This codes for CASSPDMSSYNEQFF.

This clone was seen just once. The genes are TRBV19 and TRBJ1-2; TRBD1 matches 7 bases. Losses at the gene ends were 5 bases for V and 8 bases for J; bases not matched to a gene: 8. This CDR3 spans 13 amino acids. The V gene's germline CDR1 is LNHDA and CDR2 SQIVND (reference sequence). CDR3 bases: TGTGCCAGTAGTGCTAGGGGGCGAAACGGCTACACCTTC. Its translation: CASSARGRNGYTF.

This chain uses TRBV18 with TRBJ2-5, with D maybe TRBD2 (5 bases). This CDR3 is 14 amino acids long. The V gene's germline CDR1 is KGHSH and CDR2 LQKENI. V was clipped by 3 bases and J by 2 bases, with 10 bases between them. The CDR3, as DNA: TGTGCCAGCTCACCGGCGGGCCTACAAGAGACCCAGTACTTC. This encodes CASSPAGLQETQYF.

The chain carries TRBV28 and TRBJ1-1, with TRBD1 matching over 10 bases. V gave up 5 bases and J gave up 5 bases; unmatched junction bases: 8. CDR3 length: 15 residues. The V gene's germline CDR1 is MDHEN and CDR2 SYDVKM. Here the CDR3 DNA reads TGTGCCAGCAGTCCCTGGACAGGGGGTTCGACTGAAGCTTTCTTT. It translates to CASSPWTGGSTEAFF.

The chain joins TRBV18 to TRBJ1-6; tentative D call: TRBD1 (6 bases). From germline, CDR1 is KGHSH and CDR2 LQKENI. The V and J ends lost 2 bases and 8 bases respectively, with 16 bases between them. This CDR3 region has 16 residues. The CDR3 DNA follows: TGTGCCAGCTCACCAACGGGGGCGGGCCATTATTCACCCCTCCACTTT. It is translated as CASSPTGAGHYSPLHF.

The J gene is TRBJ1-1, the V gene TRBV18; 7 nucleotides match TRBD1. V gave up 3 bases and J gave up 8 bases; unmatched junction bases: 9. The CDR3 has 14 residues. From germline, CDR1 is KGHSH and CDR2 LQKENI. CDR3 residues: CASSPLLDRVEAFF. The CDR3 DNA reads TGTGCCAGCTCACCCCTCTTAGACAGGGTCGAAGCTTTCTTT.

The rearrangement links TRBV5-1 to TRBJ2-5, with D unresolved. Germline V CDR1 and CDR2: SGHRS, YFSETQ. The CDR3 loop spans 12 amino acids. V shed 0 bases and J shed 5 bases, with 5 bases lying between them. The CDR3 sequence: CASSLESETQYF. As DNA, the CDR3 is TGCGCCAGCAGCTTGGAATCCGAGACCCAGTACTTC.

The chain joins TRBV6-5 to TRBJ2-7; D remains ambiguous. The V end was cut by 6 bases, the J end by 2 bases, with 2 bases between. Per the germline V gene, CDR1 is MNHEY and CDR2 is SVGAGI. The CDR3 runs 10 residues. DNA of the CDR3: TGTGCCAGCAGCGCCTACGAGCAGTACTTC. Its protein product is CASSAYEQYF.

The rearrangement links TRBV6-1 to TRBJ1-2, with D tentatively TRBD1 (6 bases). The CDR3 loop spans 15 amino acids. V dropped 1 base and J dropped 4 bases, with 13 bases sitting between them. CDR1 and CDR2 (germline): MNHNS, SASEGT. CDR3 in amino acids: CASSEGGRTLYGYTF. In DNA form, the CDR3 reads TGTGCCAGCAGTGAAGGGGGGCGGACCCTCTATGGCTACACCTTC.

V is TRBV5-6 and J is TRBJ1-2; 7 bases align to TRBD1. Germline CDR1 SGHDT, CDR2 YYEEEE. V shed 2 bases, J shed 6 bases, and the junction held 4 bases outside the gene matches. The CDR3 has 13 residues. CDR3 sequence (DNA): TGTGCCAGCAGCTTAGACAGGGATAATGGCTACACCTTC. This translates into CASSLDRDNGYTF.

The V gene is TRBV7-9, the J gene TRBJ2-5, with 7 bases that match TRBD2. Germline assignment: CDR1 SEHNR and CDR2 FQNEAQ (reference sequence). There are 17 residues in the CDR3. V shed 5 bases, J shed 4 bases, and the junction held 16 bases outside the gene matches. CDR3 sequence: CASSRVAVASGIETQYF. CDR3 DNA sequence: TGTGCCAGCAGCCGCGTAGCTGTGGCTAGCGGTATAGAGACCCAGTACTTC.

The genes are TRBV4-1 and TRBJ2-3, with TRBD2 matching 12 bases. The germline CDR1 and CDR2 sequences are MGHRA and YSYEKL. This CDR3 contains 18 residues. Trimming at V came to 0 bases and at J to 6 bases, leaving 10 bases not matched to a gene. CDR3 amino acids: CASSQDFETSGRWDTQYF. As DNA, the CDR3 is TGCGCCAGCAGCCAAGATTTCGAGACTAGCGGGAGATGGGATACGCAGTATTTT.

The CDR3 spells CAISPGQINYGYTF. For the CDR3, the DNA is TGTGCCATCAGCCCGGGACAGATAAACTATGGCTACACCTTC. This rearrangement joins TRBV10-3 to TRBJ1-2; TRBD1 aligns across 7 bases. Germline loops: CDR1 ENHRY, CDR2 SYGVKD. This CDR3 spans 14 amino acids. Unmatched junction bases numbered 6, after V lost 6 bases and J lost 2 bases.

The chain joins TRBV11-3 to TRBJ2-3, with TRBD2 matching over 7 bases. The V gene's germline CDR1 is SGHNT and CDR2 YENEEA. Germline trimming cut 8 bases from V and 1 base from J; bases unmatched to any gene: 0. The CDR3 spans 12 residues. This CDR3 is CASRGGTDTQYF. In nucleotides, the CDR3 is TGTGCCAGCCGGGGGGGCACAGATACGCAGTATTTT.